A single sample gave rise to the 23 T cell receptor beta chains below, sequenced in a study of blood T cell repertoires in COVID-19. Repertoires were generated with immunoSEQ multiplex PCR, while TCRdb's copy carries only in-frame clones and drops some. This sample has over 110,000 clones, with 84% found just once. Sequenced sample: PBMCs or T cells enriched from blood (not recorded which). Receptor source: a man aged 40-49 years with acute COVID-19.

This clone appeared a single time. The chain joins TRBV7-2 to TRBJ2-1; D is unresolved. The CDR3 has 14 amino acids. Trimming left V 1 base short and J 7 bases short, with 11 bases between. CDR1 and CDR2 from the germline V gene are SGHTA and FQGNSA. Here the CDR3 reads CASSLGAPLNEQFF. As DNA, the CDR3 is TGTGCCAGCAGCTTAGGCGCCCCTCTGAATGAGCAGTTCTTC.

This clone appeared a few times. The rearrangement links TRBV30 to TRBJ2-5; the match to TRBD1 covers 7 bases. The length of the CDR3 is 14 residues. Unmatched junction bases numbered 7, after V lost 1 base and J lost 5 bases. Per germline, CDR1 GTSNPN and CDR2 SVGIG (reference sequence). In nucleotides, the CDR3 is TGTGCCTGGAGTGGGCAGGGGGATAAGGAGACCCAGTACTTC. This sequence encodes CAWSGQGDKETQYF.

V usage is TRBV6-5 and J usage is TRBJ2-5; 12 bases fit TRBD2. CDR3 length: 13 residues. V dropped 6 bases and J dropped 14; count of bases not matched to a gene: 10. Germline V gives CDR1 MNHEY, CDR2 SVGAGI. In DNA form, the CDR3 reads TGTGCCAGCAGCGCTAATGGACTAGCGGGGCCCTACTTC. Amino acid sequence: CASSANGLAGPYF.

The chain recombines TRBV18 with TRBJ1-1; tentative D call: TRBD1 (6 bases). Germline V gene data show CDR1 as KGHSH and CDR2 as LQKENI. Trimming took 2 bases from V and 1 from J, leaving 8 bases between them. The CDR3 sequence is 14 residues long. This chain's CDR3 is CASSPTRGNTEAFF. The DNA of the CDR3 is TGTGCCAGCTCACCAACCAGGGGGAACACTGAAGCTTTCTTT. The full variable domain, rest sourced from reference TRBV18 and TRBJ1-1, is NAGVMQNPRHLVRRRGQEARLRCSPMKGHSHVYWYRQLPEEGLKFMVYLQKENIIDESGMPKERFSAEFPKEGPSILRIQQVVRGDSAAYFCASSPTRGNTEAFFGQGTRLTVV.

V and J are TRBV6-1 and TRBJ1-1; TRBD1 is a possible D gene (6 bases). Deletions cut 6 bases from V and 1 base from J, with 12 bases between. The CDR3 consists of 14 residues. Germline CDR1 is MNHNS and CDR2 is SASEGT. The CDR3 DNA reads as TGTGCCAGCAGGACTAGGGGGGGGAACACTGAAGCTTTCTTT. Encoded protein: CASRTRGGNTEAFF.

This CDR3 is CASISGGFGADTQYF. For the CDR3, the DNA is TGCGCCAGCATTTCAGGGGGATTCGGCGCAGATACGCAGTATTTT. This sequence joins TRBV5-1 and TRBJ2-3, with 7 bases that match TRBD1. The germline V gene has CDR1 SGHRS and CDR2 YFSETQ. The CDR3 is 15 amino acids. With 6 bases clipped from V and 4 bases from J, the junction kept 11 bases outside the gene matches.

The chain combines TRBV18 with TRBJ1-6; TRBD1 agrees at 8 bases. The V gene end was trimmed by 6 bases and the J gene end by 2 bases; junction bases not matched to a gene: 6. Germline CDR1 and CDR2: KGHSH and LQKENI. This CDR3 has 16 amino acids. The CDR3: CASSPGRGPYNSPLHF. DNA of the CDR3: TGTGCCAGCTCCCCCGGCAGGGGGCCCTATAATTCACCCCTCCACTTT.

The chain recombines TRBV5-6 with TRBJ1-5, with TRBD1 as a possible D gene (6 bases). Trimming removed 4 bases at V and 4 bases at J, with 9 bases between. The CDR3 totals 13 residues. Germline V gives CDR1 SGHDT, CDR2 YYEEEE. CDR3 sequence reads: CASSRTANQPQHF. CDR3 sequence (DNA): TGTGCCAGCAGCCGGACAGCAAATCAGCCCCAGCATTTT.

The rearrangement joins TRBV6-2 or TRBV6-3 to TRBJ1-5; possible D gene TRBD1, 6 bases. The CDR3 is made up of 14 amino acids. Looked up from germline, CDR1 is MNHEY and CDR2 is SVGEGT. The V and J ends lost 5 bases and 4 bases respectively, with 12 bases between them. The CDR3 loop reads CASSKEGGNQPQHF. DNA for the CDR3: TGTGCCAGCAGTAAAGAGGGGGGGAATCAGCCCCAGCATTTT.

V is TRBV30 and J is TRBJ2-6; TRBD1 is a possible D gene (5 bases). From germline, CDR1 is GTSNPN and CDR2 SVGIG (reference sequence). The ends were cut back, 2 bases at V and 4 bases at J, with 6 bases in the middle. The CDR3 is 13 residues long. This chain's CDR3 is CAWSSGGANVLTF. The CDR3 DNA reads TGTGCCTGGAGTTCAGGGGGGGCCAACGTCCTGACTTTC. The full variable domain, rest sourced from reference TRBV30 and TRBJ2-6, is SQTIHQWPATLVQPVGSPLSLECTVEGTSNPNLYWYRQAAGRGLQLLFYSVGIGQISSEVPQNLSASRPQDRQFILSSKKLLLSDSGFYLCAWSSGGANVLTFGAGSRLTVL.

The chain combines TRBV7-2 with TRBJ1-2; no firm D call. Germline lookup yields CDR1 SGHTA and CDR2 FQGNSA. The CDR3 sequence is 14 residues long. V was trimmed by 3 bases and J by 0 bases, leaving 8 bases between them. CDR3 in amino acids: CASSFDSANYGYTF. The CDR3 bases are TGTGCCAGCAGCTTTGACTCTGCTAACTATGGCTACACCTTC.

This sequence joins TRBV30 and TRBJ1-2; D gene uncertain. V was shortened by 0 bases and J by 8 bases, with 16 bases between the two germline ends. The CDR3 is 14 residues long. Germline V gene sequence: CDR1 GTSNPN, CDR2 SVGIG (reference sequence). CDR3: CAWSVLRTADGYTF. CDR3 in DNA: TGTGCCTGGAGTGTACTACGGACTGCAGACGGCTACACCTTC. The whole variable domain, filled in from reference TRBV30 and TRBJ1-2, reads SQTIHQWPATLVQPVGSPLSLECTVEGTSNPNLYWYRQAAGRGLQLLFYSVGIGQISSEVPQNLSASRPQDRQFILSSKKLLLSDSGFYLCAWSVLRTADGYTFGSGTRLTVV.

The chain recombines TRBV5-6 with TRBJ2-1, with 9 bases that match TRBD2. There are 16 residues in the CDR3. Germline V gene lookup returns CDR1 SGHDT and CDR2 YYEEEE. The V and J ends lost 0 bases and 5 bases, in that order; junction bases with no gene match: 6. The CDR3 protein is CASSLVGLAGHNEQFF. CDR3 DNA sequence: TGTGCCAGCAGCTTGGTAGGCCTAGCGGGACACAATGAGCAGTTCTTC.

This clone was picked up a small number of times. This chain joins TRBV10-3 and TRBJ1-4; D might be TRBD1 (5 bases). Trimming removed 4 bases from V and 4 bases from J, with 13 bases in between. CDR3 length: 15 amino acids. Germline-derived CDR1 and CDR2 are ENHRY and SYGVKD. CDR3: CAISAGRQINEKLFF. DNA of the CDR3: TGTGCCATCAGTGCCGGCCGACAGATTAATGAAAAACTGTTTTTT.

This clone was detected only a few times. This rearrangement joins TRBV18 to TRBJ1-2; D is unclear. With 7 bases removed from V and 5 bases from J, the gap between germline ends came to 17 bases. Germline V gives CDR1 KGHSH, CDR2 LQKENI. The CDR3 length is 14 residues. CDR3 sequence: CASLPGLSSYGYTF. DNA for the CDR3: TGTGCCAGCTTACCCGGACTCTCTTCATATGGCTACACCTTC.

The chain carries TRBV7-2 and TRBJ2-7; 15 positions match TRBD2. The CDR3 contains 19 residues. V shed 4 bases, J shed 3 bases, and the junction held 13 bases outside the gene matches. CDR1 SGHTA and CDR2 FQGNSA come from the germline V gene. The CDR3 reads CASSWSTGTSGGPNYEQYF. The CDR3 nucleotides read TGTGCCAGCAGCTGGAGCACCGGGACTAGCGGGGGGCCGAACTACGAGCAGTACTTC.

This clone showed up just once. This chain connects TRBV5-1 to TRBJ2-1; 11 bases fit TRBD2. CDR3 length: 20 residues. CDR1 and CDR2 from the germline V gene are SGHRS and YFSETQ. The J segment lost 2 bases and the V segment lost 4 bases, leaving 17 bases of the junction unmatched. This chain's CDR3 is CASSANLRTSGLGAYNEQFF. For the CDR3, the DNA is TGCGCCAGCAGCGCGAACCTGAGGACTAGCGGGCTCGGAGCCTACAATGAGCAGTTCTTC.

The rearrangement joins TRBV28 to TRBJ2-7; 10 bases are a match to TRBD1. Germline values: CDR1 MDHEN, CDR2 SYDVKM. The V segment lost 3 bases and the J segment 7 bases; nucleotides outside the gene matches: 6. The CDR3 runs to 14 residues. CDR3: CASSLGQGSLEQYF. For the CDR3, the DNA is TGTGCCAGCAGTTTGGGACAGGGGTCATTGGAGCAGTACTTC.

The chain recombines TRBV5-5 with TRBJ1-1; no definite D call. This CDR3 has 15 amino acids. Deletions cut 2 bases from V and 0 bases from J, with 11 bases between. The V gene's germline CDR1 is SGHKS and CDR2 YYEKEE (reference sequence). The CDR3 bases are TGTGCCAGCAGCTTAGGAGGTGCGTTGAACACTGAAGCTTTCTTT. Translating it yields CASSLGGALNTEAFF. Based on the CDR3 plus reference TRBV5-5 and TRBJ1-1, the full variable domain is DAGVTQSPTHLIKTRGQQVTLRCSPISGHKSVSWYQQVLGQGPQFIFQYYEKEERGRGNFPDRFSARQFPNYSSELNVNALLLGDSALYLCASSLGGALNTEAFFGQGTRLTVV.

Only one count was recorded for this clone. The V call is TRBV4-3, the J call TRBJ2-2, with 8 positions matching TRBD2. V gave up 3 bases and J gave up 2 bases; unmatched junction bases: 11. Germline V CDR1 and CDR2: LGHNA, YSLEER. The CDR3 extends over 18 amino acids. Here the CDR3 reads CASSQTWVTSGNTGELFF. CDR3 coding DNA: TGCGCCAGCAGCCAGACATGGGTCACTAGCGGTAACACCGGGGAGCTGTTTTTT.

The DNA of the CDR3 is TGCGCCAGCAGCCTGACAGGGAAAGTCTATAATTCACCCCTCCACTTT. Translation: CASSLTGKVYNSPLHF. The chain recombines TRBV4-3 with TRBJ1-6, with 7 positions matching TRBD1. The CDR3 sequence is 16 residues long. V shed 4 bases, J shed 3 bases, and the junction held 6 bases outside the gene matches. In germline, CDR1 is LGHNA, CDR2 YSLEER.

The chain is built from TRBV30 and TRBJ1-4; no clear D gene. The germline V and J ends were trimmed by 0 bases and 3 bases, with 11 bases remaining between them. The CDR3 has 15 amino acids. CDR1 is GTSNPN and CDR2 is SVGIG in the germline V gene (reference sequence). The CDR3 DNA reads TGTGCCTGGAGTGTCGACATAGCGGCTAATGAAAAACTGTTTTTT. Amino acids: CAWSVDIAANEKLFF.

The chain recombines TRBV10-2 with TRBJ1-5; tentative D call: TRBD1 (6 bases). Per germline, CDR1 WSHSY and CDR2 SAAADI. Trimming removed 7 bases from V and 7 bases from J, with 14 bases in between. This CDR3 is built from 13 residues. CDR3 coding DNA: TGCGCCAGCATTCAGGACAGTTGGCAGCCCCAGCATTTT. Translating it yields CASIQDSWQPQHF.